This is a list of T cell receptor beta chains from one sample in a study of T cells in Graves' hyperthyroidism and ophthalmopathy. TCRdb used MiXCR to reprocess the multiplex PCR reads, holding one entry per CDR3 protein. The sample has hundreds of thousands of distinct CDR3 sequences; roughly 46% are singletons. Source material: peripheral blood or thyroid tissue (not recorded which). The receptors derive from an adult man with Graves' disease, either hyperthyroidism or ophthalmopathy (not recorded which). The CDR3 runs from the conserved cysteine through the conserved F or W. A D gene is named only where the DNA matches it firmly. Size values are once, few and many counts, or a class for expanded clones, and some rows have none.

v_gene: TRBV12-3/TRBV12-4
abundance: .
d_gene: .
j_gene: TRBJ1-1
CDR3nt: TGTGCCAGCAGCGCTACCTGGGGGGGGAGGACTGAAGCTTTCTTT
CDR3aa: CASSATWGGRTEAFF

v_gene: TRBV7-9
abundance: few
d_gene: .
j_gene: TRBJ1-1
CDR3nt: TGTGCCAGCAGCTTAGATGGGGGGTGGACTGAAGCTTTCTTT
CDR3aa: CASSLDGGWTEAFF

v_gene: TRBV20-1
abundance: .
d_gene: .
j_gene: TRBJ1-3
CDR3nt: TGCAGTGGGGTCAGGTATCCGCAAAACACCATATATTTT
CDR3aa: CSGVRYPQNTIYF

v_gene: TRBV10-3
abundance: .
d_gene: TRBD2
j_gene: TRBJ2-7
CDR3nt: TGTGCCATCAGTTGGACTAGCGGGAGAAACGAGCAGTACTTC
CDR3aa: CAISWTSGRNEQYF

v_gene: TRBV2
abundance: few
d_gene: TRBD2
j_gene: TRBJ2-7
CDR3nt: TGTGCCAGCTTGGCAGCGGGACTAGCGGGGGGACCCTCCTACGAGCAGTACTTC
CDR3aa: CASLAAGLAGGPSYEQYF

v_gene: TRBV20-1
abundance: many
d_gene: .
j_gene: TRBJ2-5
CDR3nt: TGCAGTGCTAGCGAACTGGGGGAATGGGTACGAGAGACCCAGTACTTC
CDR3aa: CSASELGEWVRETQYF

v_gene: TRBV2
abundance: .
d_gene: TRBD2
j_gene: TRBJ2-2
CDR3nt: TGTGCCAGCAGCGATCGGACTAGCGGGGGACTTGGACGGGGGAAGAACACCGGGGAGCTGTTTTTT
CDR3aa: CASSDRTSGGLGRGKNTGELFF

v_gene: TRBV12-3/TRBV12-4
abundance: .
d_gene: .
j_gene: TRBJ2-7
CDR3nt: TGTGCCAGCAGCGGGGAACCAAGCTCCTACGAGCAGTACTTC
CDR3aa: CASSGEPSSYEQYF

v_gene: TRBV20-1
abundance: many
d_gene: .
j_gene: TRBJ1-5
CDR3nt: TGCAGTGCTAGTTGGGGGAGCAATCAGCCCCAGCATTTT
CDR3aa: CSASWGSNQPQHF

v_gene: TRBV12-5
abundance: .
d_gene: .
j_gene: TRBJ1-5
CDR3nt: TGTGCTAGTGAAGGTATTCGCAATCAGCCCCAGCATTTT
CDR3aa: CASEGIRNQPQHF

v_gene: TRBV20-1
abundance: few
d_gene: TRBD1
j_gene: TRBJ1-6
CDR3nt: TGCAGTGGGTGGGGGACAGGGGAGTCACCCCTCCACTTT
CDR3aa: CSGWGTGESPLHF

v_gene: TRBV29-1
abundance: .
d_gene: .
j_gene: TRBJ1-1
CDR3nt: TGCAGCGCAAAACACAAGAACACTGAAGCTTTCTTT
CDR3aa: CSAKHKNTEAFF

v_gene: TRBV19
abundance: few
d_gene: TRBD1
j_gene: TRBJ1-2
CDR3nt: TGTGCCAGTAGTATTGGTGGGGCCAGGGGGTCCTATGGCTACACCTTC
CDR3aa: CASSIGGARGSYGYTF

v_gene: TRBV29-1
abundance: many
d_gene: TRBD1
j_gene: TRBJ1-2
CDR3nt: TGCAGCGTTGAGGACAGGGGCTATGGCTACACCTTC
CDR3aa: CSVEDRGYGYTF

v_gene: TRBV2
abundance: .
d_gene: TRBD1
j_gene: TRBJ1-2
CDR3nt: TGTGCCAGCAGAGGGACAGGGTATCTTGATGGCTACACCTTC
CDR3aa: CASRGTGYLDGYTF

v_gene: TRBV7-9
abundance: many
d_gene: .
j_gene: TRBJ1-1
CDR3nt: TGTGCCAGCAGTCCCGGGAGCAACCGTGAAGCTTTCTTT
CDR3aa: CASSPGSNREAFF

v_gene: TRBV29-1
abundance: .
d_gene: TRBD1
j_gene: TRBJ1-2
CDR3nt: TGCAGCGTGAAAACTCCGGGACAGGGATATGGCTACACCTTC
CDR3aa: CSVKTPGQGYGYTF

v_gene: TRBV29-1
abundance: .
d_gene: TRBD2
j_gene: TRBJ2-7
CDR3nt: TGCAGCGTGGACGCGGGAGTTAACGAGCAGTACTTC
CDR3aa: CSVDAGVNEQYF